These T cell receptor beta chains were read from a single sample in a study of metastatic and nonmetastatic thyroid tumors. TCRdb re-analyzed the PCR reads through MiXCR. The repertoire holds 21,000 or so clones, with 18% as singletons. Sequenced: blood. All receptors come from a male donor with papillary thyroid cancer or a benign thyroid nodule (not recorded which). Some clones in this sample may be carry-over from other donors' samples. Each CDR3 is given with its conserved first and last residue. A D gene is named only where the DNA matches it firmly. Clone sizes are given selectively: once, few, many, or a class where the clone is expanded.

length: 13; D: NA; J: TRBJ1-1; size: medium-sized; V: TRBV30; DNA: TGTGCCTGGAGCTTCAGGGTTGACACTGAAGCTTTCTTT; CDR3: CAWSFRVDTEAFF
length: 16; D: TRBD2; J: TRBJ2-7; size: many; V: TRBV6-5; DNA: TGTGCCAGCAGTTACGGTCCAGCGGGGCTCTCCTACGAGCAGTACTTC; CDR3: CASSYGPAGLSYEQYF
length: 16; D: NA; J: TRBJ2-5; size: many; V: TRBV7-2; DNA: TGTGCCAGCAGCTTAGGGTCCCCTTGGGGGCAAGAGACCCAGTACTTC; CDR3: CASSLGSPWGQETQYF
length: 15; D: TRBD2; J: TRBJ2-7; size: few; V: TRBV6-1; DNA: TGTGCCAGCAGCCGTCGTACTAGCGGGGGCTACGAGCAGTACTTC; CDR3: CASSRRTSGGYEQYF
length: 12; D: NA; J: TRBJ2-7; size: many; V: TRBV4-1; DNA: TGCGCCAGCGGGGCCAGCTCCTACGAGCAGTACTTC; CDR3: CASGASSYEQYF
length: 13; D: NA; J: TRBJ1-2; size: many; V: TRBV6-5; DNA: TGTGCCAGCAGTTACAAAGCCTCCTATGGCTACACCTTC; CDR3: CASSYKASYGYTF
length: 16; D: TRBD1; J: TRBJ1-6; size: NA; V: TRBV6-2/TRBV6-3; DNA: TGTGCCAGCAGAGACCTAGGGGACAGGGATGAGTCACCCCTCCACTTT; CDR3: CASRDLGDRDESPLHF
length: 11; D: NA; J: TRBJ1-2; size: medium-sized; V: TRBV19; DNA: TGTGCCAGTTCAGGGGTGGCTGGCTACACCTTC; CDR3: CASSGVAGYTF
length: 14; D: NA; J: TRBJ2-3; size: many; V: TRBV5-1; DNA: TGCGCCAGCAGCTACCTTGGGAACACAGATACGCAGTATTTT; CDR3: CASSYLGNTDTQYF
length: 16; D: TRBD2; J: TRBJ2-1; size: many; V: TRBV7-9; DNA: TGTGCCAGCAGCTTAGCCCTAGCGGGAGTCTACAATGAGCAGTTCTTC; CDR3: CASSLALAGVYNEQFF
length: 14; D: NA; J: TRBJ2-7; size: NA; V: TRBV20-1; DNA: TGCAGTGCTAGAGATTCCTCGCAGACCTACGAGCAGTACTTC; CDR3: CSARDSSQTYEQYF
length: 14; D: TRBD1; J: TRBJ2-5; size: many; V: TRBV5-1; DNA: TGCGCCAGCAGCTTGGCAGGGGGCCAAGAGACCCAGTACTTC; CDR3: CASSLAGGQETQYF
length: 15; D: TRBD1; J: TRBJ2-6; size: medium-sized; V: TRBV19; DNA: TGTGCCAGTAGCGCAGGGGGCTCTGGGGCCAACGTCCTGACTTTC; CDR3: CASSAGGSGANVLTF
length: 12; D: NA; J: TRBJ2-5; size: medium-sized; V: TRBV30; DNA: TGTGCCTGGGAAAGGGACATAGAGACCCAGTACTTC; CDR3: CAWERDIETQYF
length: 14; D: TRBD1; J: TRBJ1-5; size: many; V: TRBV27; DNA: TGTGCCAGCAGCCCCCGGGACAGGGGACAGCCCCAGCATTTT; CDR3: CASSPRDRGQPQHF
length: 15; D: NA; J: TRBJ1-2; size: NA; V: TRBV3-1; DNA: TGTGCCAGCAGCACCGCGGGGGGCCGGGGCTATGGCTACACCTTC; CDR3: CASSTAGGRGYGYTF
length: 15; D: NA; J: TRBJ2-7; size: many; V: TRBV5-1; DNA: TGCGCCAGCAGGGTGGCCTCGGCAAGCTCCTACGAGCAGTACTTC; CDR3: CASRVASASSYEQYF
length: 15; D: TRBD1; J: TRBJ2-3; size: many; V: TRBV5-1; DNA: TGCGCCAGCAGCCCGGGACAGGGATTCACAGATACGCAGTATTTT; CDR3: CASSPGQGFTDTQYF
length: 16; D: NA; J: TRBJ2-7; size: many; V: TRBV11-2; DNA: TGTGCCAGCAGCGTTTGGCCATTAAAGCGAACCTACGAGCAGTACTTC; CDR3: CASSVWPLKRTYEQYF
length: 16; D: TRBD2; J: TRBJ2-2; size: many; V: TRBV7-3; DNA: TGTGCCAGCAGCTTAGGGCTAGCGGGAGACACCGGGGAGCTGTTTTTT; CDR3: CASSLGLAGDTGELFF
length: 15; D: NA; J: TRBJ2-1; size: many; V: TRBV12-3/TRBV12-4; DNA: TGTGCCAGCAGTTCCCCAGCCGACTATTACAATGAGCAGTTCTTC; CDR3: CASSSPADYYNEQFF
length: 16; D: NA; J: TRBJ1-2; size: NA; V: TRBV7-2; DNA: TGTGCCAGCAGCTTAGCTGGACAGCCCTCTAACTATGGCTACACCTTC; CDR3: CASSLAGQPSNYGYTF
length: 13; D: NA; J: TRBJ1-2; size: many; V: TRBV28; DNA: TGTGCCAGCAGTCCGACAGTTTCTTATGGCTACACCTTC; CDR3: CASSPTVSYGYTF
length: 13; D: NA; J: TRBJ1-4; size: many; V: TRBV11-2; DNA: TGTGCCAGCAGCTTAGTATTCGGCGAAAAACTGTTTTTT; CDR3: CASSLVFGEKLFF
length: 15; D: NA; J: TRBJ2-3; size: many; V: TRBV7-9; DNA: TGTGCCAGCACACCCCGGGGACTGGAGGGAAATACGCAGTATTTT; CDR3: CASTPRGLEGNTQYF
length: 16; D: NA; J: TRBJ1-2; size: many; V: TRBV10-3; DNA: TGTGCCATCAGTGAGCAGGGGCCACGGAGGTCCTATGGCTACACCTTC; CDR3: CAISEQGPRRSYGYTF